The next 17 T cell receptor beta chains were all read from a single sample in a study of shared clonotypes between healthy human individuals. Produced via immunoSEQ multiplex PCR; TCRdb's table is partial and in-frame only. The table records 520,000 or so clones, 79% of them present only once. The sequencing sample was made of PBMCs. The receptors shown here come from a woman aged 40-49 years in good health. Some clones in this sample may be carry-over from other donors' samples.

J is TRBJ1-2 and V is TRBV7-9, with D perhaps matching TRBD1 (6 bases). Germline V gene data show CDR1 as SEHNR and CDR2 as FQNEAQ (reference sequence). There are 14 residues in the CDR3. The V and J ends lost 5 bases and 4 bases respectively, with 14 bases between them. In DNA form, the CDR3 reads TGTGCCAGCAGCCAGAGGGGGGATCGCTATGGCTACACCTTC. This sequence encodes CASSQRGDRYGYTF.

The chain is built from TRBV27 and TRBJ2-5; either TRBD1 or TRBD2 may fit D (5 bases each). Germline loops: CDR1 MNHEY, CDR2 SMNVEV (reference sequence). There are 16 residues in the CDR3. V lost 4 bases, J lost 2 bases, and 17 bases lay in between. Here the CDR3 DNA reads TGTGCCAGCAGTTCTACCGGGACCGCGCTACAAGAGACCCAGTACTTC. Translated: CASSSTGTALQETQYF.

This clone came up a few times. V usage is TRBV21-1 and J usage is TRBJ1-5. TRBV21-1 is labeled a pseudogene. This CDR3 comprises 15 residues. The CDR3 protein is CASFLGQTRNQPQHF. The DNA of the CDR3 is TGTGCCAGTTTCCTAGGGCAGACTCGCAATCAGCCCCAGCATTTT.

The CDR3 sequence is CASSPTSGSSDTQYF. The CDR3, as DNA: TGTGCCAGCTCACCGACTAGCGGGAGTTCGGATACGCAGTATTTT. The chain joins TRBV18 to TRBJ2-3; 12 nucleotides line up with TRBD2. With V trimmed by 3 bases and J by 6 bases, 4 bases remained unmatched. The CDR3 covers 15 residues. Germline V gives CDR1 KGHSH, CDR2 LQKENI.

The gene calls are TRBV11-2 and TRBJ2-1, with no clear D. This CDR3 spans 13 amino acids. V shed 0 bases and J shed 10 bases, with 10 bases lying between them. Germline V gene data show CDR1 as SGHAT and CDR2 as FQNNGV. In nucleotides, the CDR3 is TGTGCCAGCAGCTTAGAACCCCGGTACGAGCAGTTCTTC. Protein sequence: CASSLEPRYEQFF.

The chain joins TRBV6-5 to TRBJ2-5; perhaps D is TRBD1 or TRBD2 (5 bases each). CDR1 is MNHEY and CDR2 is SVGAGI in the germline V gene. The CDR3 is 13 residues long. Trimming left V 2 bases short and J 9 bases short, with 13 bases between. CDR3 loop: CASSYGRMGAQYF. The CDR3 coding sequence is TGTGCCAGCAGTTACGGACGCATGGGGGCCCAGTACTTC.

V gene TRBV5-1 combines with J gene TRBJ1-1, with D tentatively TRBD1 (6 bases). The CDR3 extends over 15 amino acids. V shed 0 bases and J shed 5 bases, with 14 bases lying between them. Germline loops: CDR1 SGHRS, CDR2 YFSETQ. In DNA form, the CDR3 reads TGCGCCAGCAGCTTGGCCACAGGCCAGGGGACTGAAGCTTTCTTT. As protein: CASSLATGQGTEAFF.

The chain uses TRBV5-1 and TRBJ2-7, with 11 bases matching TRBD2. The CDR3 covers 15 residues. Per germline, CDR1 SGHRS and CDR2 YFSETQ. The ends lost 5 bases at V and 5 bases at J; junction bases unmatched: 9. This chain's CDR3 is CASRTGLAGWNEQYF. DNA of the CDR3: TGCGCCAGCAGAACCGGACTAGCGGGCTGGAACGAGCAGTACTTC.

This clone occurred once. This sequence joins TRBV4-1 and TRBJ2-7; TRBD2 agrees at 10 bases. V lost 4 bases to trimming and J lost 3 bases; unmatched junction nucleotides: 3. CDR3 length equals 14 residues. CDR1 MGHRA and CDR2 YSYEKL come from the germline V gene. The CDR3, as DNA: TGCGCCAGCAGCCCTAGCGGGAGTCGCTACGAGCAGTACTTC. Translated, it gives CASSPSGSRYEQYF.

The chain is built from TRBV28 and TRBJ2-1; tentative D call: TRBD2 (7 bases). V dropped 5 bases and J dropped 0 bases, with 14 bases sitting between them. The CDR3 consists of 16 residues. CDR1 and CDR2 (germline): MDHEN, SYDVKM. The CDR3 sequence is CASSAGGGSSYNEQFF. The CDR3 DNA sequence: TGTGCCAGCAGTGCCGGGGGCGGGAGCTCCTACAATGAGCAGTTCTTC.

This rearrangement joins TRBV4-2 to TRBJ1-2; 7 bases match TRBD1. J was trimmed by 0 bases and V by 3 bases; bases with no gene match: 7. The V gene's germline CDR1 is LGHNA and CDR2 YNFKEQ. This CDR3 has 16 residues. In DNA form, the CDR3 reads TGTGCCAGCAGCCAGGGAGGACAGGCCTCTAACTATGGCTACACCTTC. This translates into CASSQGGQASNYGYTF.

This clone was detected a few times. CDR3 sequence: CASSAGLLSSYNEQFF. CDR3 coding DNA: TGTGCCAGCAGCGCGGGACTCCTGAGCTCCTACAATGAGCAGTTCTTC. The V call is TRBV7-9, the J call TRBJ2-1, with a possible D match to TRBD2 (6 bases). Germline CDR1 and CDR2: SEHNR and FQNEAQ (reference sequence). Trimming cost V 5 bases and J 0 bases, with 14 bases left between them. There are 16 residues in the CDR3. Together with reference TRBV7-9 and TRBJ2-1, the CDR3 gives the full variable domain: DTGVSQNPRHKITKRGQNVTFRCDPISEHNRLYWYRQTLGQGPEFLTYFQNEAQLEKSRLLSDRFSAERPKGSFSTLEIQRTEQGDSAMYLCASSAGLLSSYNEQFFGPGTRLTVL.

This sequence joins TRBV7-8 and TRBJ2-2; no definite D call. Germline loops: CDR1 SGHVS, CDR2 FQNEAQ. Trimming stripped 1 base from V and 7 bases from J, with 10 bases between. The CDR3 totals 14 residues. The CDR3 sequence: CASSLEQTIGELFF. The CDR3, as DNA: TGTGCCAGCAGCTTAGAGCAGACGATCGGGGAGCTGTTTTTT.

The CDR3 DNA is TGTGCCAGCAGCTTAGCGGGAGGGAAAAATGAGCAGTTCTTC. Translated: CASSLAGGKNEQFF. This chain joins TRBV6-1 and TRBJ2-1; TRBD2 matches 11 bases. Germline trimming cut 6 bases from V and 7 bases from J; bases unmatched to any gene: 5. The CDR3 is 14 residues long. The germline V gene encodes CDR1 MNHNS and CDR2 SASEGT.

The CDR3 loop is CASNGQGYNEQFF. The CDR3 nucleotides are TGTGCCAGCAACGGACAGGGCTACAATGAGCAGTTCTTC. The genes are TRBV2 and TRBJ2-1; 8 nucleotides agree with TRBD1. The V gene end was trimmed by 7 bases and the J gene end by 3 bases; junction bases not matched to a gene: 2. Looked up from germline, CDR1 is SNHLY and CDR2 is FYNNEI. CDR3 length equals 13 residues.

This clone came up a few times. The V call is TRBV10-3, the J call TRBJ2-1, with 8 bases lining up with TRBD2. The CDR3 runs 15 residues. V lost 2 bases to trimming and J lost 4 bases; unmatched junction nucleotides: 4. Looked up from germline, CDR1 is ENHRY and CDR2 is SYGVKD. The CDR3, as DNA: TGTGCCATCAGTGAGCGAACTAGCGGATACAATGAGCAGTTCTTC. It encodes CAISERTSGYNEQFF.

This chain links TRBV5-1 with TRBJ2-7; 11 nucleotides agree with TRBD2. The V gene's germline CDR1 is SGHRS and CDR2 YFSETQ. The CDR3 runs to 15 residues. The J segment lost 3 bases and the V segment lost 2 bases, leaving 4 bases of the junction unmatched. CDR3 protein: CASSFISGRDYEQYF. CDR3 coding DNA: TGCGCCAGCAGCTTTATTAGCGGGAGGGACTACGAGCAGTACTTC.